This T cell receptor (beta chain) was sequenced in a study of sequential checkpoint blockade in melanoma. Study-wide background: Each arm's sequence ended with maintenance nivolumab.

Treatment denoted: randomized to nivolumab then ipilimumab (arm A) or the reverse (arm B). Germline CDR1 SEHNR, CDR2 FQNEAQ (reference sequence). This CDR3 has 14 amino acids. Trimming cost V 4 bases and J 8 bases; bases outside gene matches: 3. The table came from immunoSEQ multiplex PCR; TCRdb's copy has only in-frame clones and leaves some out. The table has approximately 5,700 clones, about 85% seen once. The receptor's source is a human donor with melanoma. The sample consisted of CD8+ T cells sorted from blood (inferred from file names), taken from a patient given nivolumab and ipilimumab in sequence. The chain links TRBV7-9 to TRBJ2-1, with TRBD2 matching 12 bases. The CDR3: CASSSTSGRDEQFF. CDR3 coding DNA: TGTGCCAGCAGCTCGACTAGCGGGAGAGATGAGCAGTTCTTC.